This is a list of T cell receptor beta chains from one sample in a study of Ad26.COV2.S vaccination and SARS-CoV-2 variants. The repertoire was sequenced with immunoSEQ multiplex PCR; TCRdb's copy has only in-frame clones and lacks some. Altogether fewer than 500,000 clones are present, roughly 91% being singletons, with the ten largest covering roughly 4%. The source was peripheral blood, collected in a trial of Ad26.COV2.S vaccine versus placebo. These TCRs come from a person aged 18-60 years who received the Ad26.COV2.S COVID-19 vaccine or a placebo. CDR3s include the opening cysteine and the closing phenylalanine or tryptophan. A D gene is named only where the DNA matches it firmly. For some rows the clone size is stated as once, few or many, or as a class when expanded; others skip it.

TRBJ2-3	TRBV28	-	15	TRBD1	TGTGCCAGCGCGTTGTGGACAGGGTCGACAGATACGCAGTATTTT	CASALWTGSTDTQYF
TRBJ2-3	TRBV10-3	-	14	-	TGTGCCATCAGTGAGTCTATACACACAGATACGCAGTATTTT	CAISESIHTDTQYF
TRBJ2-6	TRBV3-1/TRBV3-2	-	19	-	TGTGCCAGCAGCCAAGGCGCTCAGGTTTCAGGTTCTGGGGCCAACGTCCTGACTTTC	CASSQGAQVSGSGANVLTF
TRBJ1-6	TRBV27	-	16	-	TGTGCCAGCACCACCGGGGGGGGGCCCTATAATTCACCCCTCCACTTT	CASTTGGGPYNSPLHF
TRBJ1-5	TRBV6-4	-	18	-	TGTGCCAACACGGGACCATGGCGGCTTCCCCTCGGCAATCAGCCCCAGCATTTT	CANTGPWRLPLGNQPQHF
TRBJ1-6	TRBV28	-	13	-	TGTGCCAGCAGTTTATACCGGGTTGGATCCCTCCACTTT	CASSLYRVGSLHF
TRBJ2-3	TRBV3-1/TRBV3-2	-	14	-	TGTGCCAGCAGCCTGGCCCCTAGCACAGATACGCAGTATTTT	CASSLAPSTDTQYF
TRBJ2-2	TRBV4-3	-	15	-	TGCGCCAGCAGCCCTGGTGCGGGGAACACCGGGGAGCTGTTTTTT	CASSPGAGNTGELFF
TRBJ2-3	TRBV7-2	-	15	TRBD1	TGTGCCAGCAGCTTAGGGACAGGGCCCGCAGATACGCAGTATTTT	CASSLGTGPADTQYF
TRBJ2-7	TRBV5-8	once	12	TRBD1	TGTGCCAGCAGCTTGACAGGGGACGAGCAGTACTTC	CASSLTGDEQYF
TRBJ2-7	TRBV2	-	17	TRBD2	TGTGCCAGCAGTGAAGCGCGGGCTAGCGGGAGATCCTACGAGCAGTACTTC	CASSEARASGRSYEQYF
TRBJ2-4	TRBV7-8	-	14	TRBD2	TGTGCCAGCAGACTAGCGGGAGGCGGGAACATTCAGTACTTC	CASRLAGGGNIQYF
TRBJ2-7	TRBV14	-	14	-	TGTGCCAGCAGCCAAGGACACACGACCTACGAGCAGTACTTC	CASSQGHTTYEQYF
TRBJ1-5	TRBV28	-	14	TRBD1	TGTGCCAGCAGCCAACCGGGACAGGGGGCGCGGACGCATTTT	CASSQPGQGARTHF
TRBJ2-1	TRBV5-4	-	17	TRBD2	TGTGCCAGCAGCTTAAAGCCCGGGACTAGCGGTCTCAATGAGCAGTTCTTC	CASSLKPGTSGLNEQFF
TRBJ2-3	TRBV19	-	13	-	TGTGCCAGTAGTAAGGACGGGCCTGATACGCAGTATTTT	CASSKDGPDTQYF
TRBJ2-2	TRBV19	-	12	-	TGTGCCTCAGGGAGAGGTACCGGGGAGCTGTTTTTT	CASGRGTGELFF
TRBJ2-3	TRBV5-6	-	14	TRBD2	TGTGCCAGCAGCTTGCTAGCGGGAGGAGATACGCAGTATTTT	CASSLLAGGDTQYF
TRBJ2-3	TRBV10-3	-	13	TRBD2	TGTGCCGTAAAAGCGGGGGGCACAGATACGCAGTATTTT	CAVKAGGTDTQYF
TRBJ2-3	TRBV29-1	-	12	-	TGCAGCGTAACAAGTCGCACAGATACGCAGTATTTT	CSVTSRTDTQYF
TRBJ2-7	TRBV6-2/TRBV6-3	-	13	-	TGTGCCAGCAGTTACTCGCGGCTCTCCGAGCAGTACTTC	CASSYSRLSEQYF
TRBJ2-1	TRBV5-1	-	16	TRBD2	TGCGCCAGCAGCTTGGCCGCCGCTAGCGGGTACAATGAGCAGTTCTTC	CASSLAAASGYNEQFF
TRBJ2-5	TRBV6-5	-	14	-	TGTGCCAGCAGGGACTGGACGGGTCGAGAGACCCAGTACTTC	CASRDWTGRETQYF
TRBJ1-5	TRBV27	once	15	-	TGTGCCAGCAGTTTGTTCGGGACTAGCAATCAGCCCCAGCATTTT	CASSLFGTSNQPQHF
TRBJ2-3	TRBV5-1	-	15	TRBD1	TGCGCCAGCAGCTTCACAGGGGATAGAGCAGATACGCAGTATTTT	CASSFTGDRADTQYF
TRBJ1-5	TRBV7-2	-	14	-	TGTGCCAGCAGCTTATTGGCAGAGTATCAGCCCCAGCATTTT	CASSLLAEYQPQHF
TRBJ1-3	TRBV5-4	-	17	-	TGTGCCAGCAACCTTGGTATACAGGAGGCCTCTGGAAACACCATATATTTT	CASNLGIQEASGNTIYF
TRBJ2-7	TRBV4-2	-	15	TRBD2	TGTGCCAGCAGCCGACTAGCGGGAGAGGACTACGAGCAGTACTTC	CASSRLAGEDYEQYF
TRBJ2-1	TRBV7-8	once	18	TRBD2	TGTGCCAGCAGCCATATAGCTAGCGGGAGGGCTTTTCTCAATGAGCAGTTCTTC	CASSHIASGRAFLNEQFF
TRBJ1-5	TRBV15	once	15	-	TGTGCCACCAGCGAGGTCCAGGAACTGGGTCAGCCCCAGCATTTT	CATSEVQELGQPQHF
TRBJ2-5	TRBV24-1	-	16	-	TGTGCCACCAGTGATTCGACATTACCGCTCCAAGAGACCCAGTACTTC	CATSDSTLPLQETQYF